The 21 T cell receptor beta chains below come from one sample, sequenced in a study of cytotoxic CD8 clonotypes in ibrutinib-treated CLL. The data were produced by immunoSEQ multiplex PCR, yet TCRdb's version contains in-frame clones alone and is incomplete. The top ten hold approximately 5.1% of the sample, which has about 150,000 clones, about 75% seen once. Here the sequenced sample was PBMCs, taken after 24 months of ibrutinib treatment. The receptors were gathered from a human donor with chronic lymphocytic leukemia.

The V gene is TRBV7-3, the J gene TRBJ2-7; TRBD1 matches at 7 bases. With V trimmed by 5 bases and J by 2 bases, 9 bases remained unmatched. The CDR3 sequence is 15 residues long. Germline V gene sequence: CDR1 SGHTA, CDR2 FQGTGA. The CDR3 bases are TGTGCCAGCAGCCCAACAGGGGCCCTACCCTACGAGCAGTACTTC. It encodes CASSPTGALPYEQYF. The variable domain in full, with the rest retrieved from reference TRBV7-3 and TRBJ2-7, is GAGVSQTPSNKVTEKGKYVELRCDPISGHTALYWYRQSLGQGPEFLIYFQGTGAADDSGLPNDRFFAVRPEGSVSTLKIQRTERGDSAVYLCASSPTGALPYEQYFGPGTRLTVT.

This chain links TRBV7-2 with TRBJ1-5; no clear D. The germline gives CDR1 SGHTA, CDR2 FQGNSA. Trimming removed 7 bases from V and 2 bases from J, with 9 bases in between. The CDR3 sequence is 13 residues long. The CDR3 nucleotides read TGTGCCAGCACCCTCACGGGCAATCAGCCCCAGCATTTT. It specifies CASTLTGNQPQHF. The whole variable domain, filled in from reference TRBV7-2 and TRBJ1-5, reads GAGVSQSPSNKVTEKGKDVELRCDPISGHTALYWYRQSLGQGLEFLIYFQGNSAPDKSGLPSDRFSAERTGGSVSTLTIQRTQQEDSAVYLCASTLTGNQPQHFGDGTRLSIL.

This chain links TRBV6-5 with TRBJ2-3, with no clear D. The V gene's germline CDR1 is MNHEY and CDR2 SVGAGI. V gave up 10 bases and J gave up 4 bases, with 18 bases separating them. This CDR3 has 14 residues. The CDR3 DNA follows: TGTGCCACCGCCCTGTCTCCGGCTGCAGATACGCAGTATTTT. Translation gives CATALSPAADTQYF.

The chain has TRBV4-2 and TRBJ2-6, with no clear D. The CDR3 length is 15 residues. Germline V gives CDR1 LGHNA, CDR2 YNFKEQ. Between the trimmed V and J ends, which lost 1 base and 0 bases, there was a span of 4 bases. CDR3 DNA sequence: TGTGCCAGCAGCCAAGGGAGCTCTGGGGCCAACGTCCTGACTTTC. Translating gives CASSQGSSGANVLTF.

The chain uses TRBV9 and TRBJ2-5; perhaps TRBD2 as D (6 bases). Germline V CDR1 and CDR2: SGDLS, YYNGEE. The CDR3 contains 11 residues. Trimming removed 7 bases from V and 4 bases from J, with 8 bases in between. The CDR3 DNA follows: TGTGCCAGCGGAGGGCGAGAGACCCAGTACTTC. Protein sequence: CASGGRETQYF. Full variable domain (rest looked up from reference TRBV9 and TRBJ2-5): DSGVTQTPKHLITATGQRVTLRCSPRSGDLSVYWYQQSLDQGLQFLIQYYNGEERAKGNILERFSAQQFPDLHSELNLSSLELGDSALYFCASGGRETQYFGPGTRLLVL.

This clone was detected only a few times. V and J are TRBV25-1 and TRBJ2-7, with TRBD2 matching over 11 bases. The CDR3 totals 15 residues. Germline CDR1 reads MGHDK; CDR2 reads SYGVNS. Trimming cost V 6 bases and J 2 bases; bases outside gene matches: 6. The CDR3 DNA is TGTGCCAGCAGCCCATCGACTAGCGGGACCTACGAGCAGTACTTC. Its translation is CASSPSTSGTYEQYF.

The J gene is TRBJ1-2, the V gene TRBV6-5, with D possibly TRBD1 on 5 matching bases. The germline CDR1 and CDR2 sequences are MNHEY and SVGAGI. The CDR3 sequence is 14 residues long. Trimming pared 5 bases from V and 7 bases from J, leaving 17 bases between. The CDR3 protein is CASSRRNTRVGYTF. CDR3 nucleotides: TGTGCCAGCAGTCGGCGAAATACCAGGGTTGGCTACACCTTC.

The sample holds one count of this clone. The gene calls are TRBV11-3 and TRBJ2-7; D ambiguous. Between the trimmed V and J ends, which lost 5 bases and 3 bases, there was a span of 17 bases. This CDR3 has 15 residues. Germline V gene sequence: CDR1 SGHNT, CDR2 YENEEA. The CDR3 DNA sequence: TGTGCCAGCAGCCCCTCACCCGTCTCTGTCTACGAGCAGTACTTC. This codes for CASSPSPVSVYEQYF.

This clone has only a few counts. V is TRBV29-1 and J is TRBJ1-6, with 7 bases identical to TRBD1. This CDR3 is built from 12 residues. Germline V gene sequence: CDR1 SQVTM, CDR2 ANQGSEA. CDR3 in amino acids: CKKGAKNSPLHF. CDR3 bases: TGCAAGAAGGGGGCAAAAAATTCACCCCTCCACTTT.

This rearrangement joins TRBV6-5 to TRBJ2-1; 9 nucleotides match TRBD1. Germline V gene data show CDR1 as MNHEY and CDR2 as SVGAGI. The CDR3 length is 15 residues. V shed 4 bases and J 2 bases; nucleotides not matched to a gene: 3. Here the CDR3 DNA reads TGTGCCAGCAGTTCGGACAGGGGAACCTACAATGAGCAGTTCTTC. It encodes CASSSDRGTYNEQFF.

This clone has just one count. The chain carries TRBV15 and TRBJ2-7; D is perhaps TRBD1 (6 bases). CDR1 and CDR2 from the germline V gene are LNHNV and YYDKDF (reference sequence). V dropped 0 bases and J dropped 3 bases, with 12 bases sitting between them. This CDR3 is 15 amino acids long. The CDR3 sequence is CATSRDLGQYYEQYF. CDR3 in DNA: TGTGCCACCAGCAGAGATCTGGGACAATACTACGAGCAGTACTTC.

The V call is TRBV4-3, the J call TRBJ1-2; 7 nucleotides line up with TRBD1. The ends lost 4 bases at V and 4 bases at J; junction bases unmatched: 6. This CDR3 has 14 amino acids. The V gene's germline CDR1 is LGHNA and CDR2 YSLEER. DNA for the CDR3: TGCGCCAGCAGCCCCCGGACAGGCAGCTATGGCTACACCTTC. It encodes CASSPRTGSYGYTF.

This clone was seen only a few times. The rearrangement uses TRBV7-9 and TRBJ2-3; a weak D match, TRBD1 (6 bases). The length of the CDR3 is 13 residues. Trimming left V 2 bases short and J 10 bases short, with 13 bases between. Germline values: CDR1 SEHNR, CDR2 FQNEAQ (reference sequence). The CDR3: CASSLMERQAQYF. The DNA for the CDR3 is TGTGCCAGCAGCTTAATGGAGAGACAGGCGCAGTATTTT.

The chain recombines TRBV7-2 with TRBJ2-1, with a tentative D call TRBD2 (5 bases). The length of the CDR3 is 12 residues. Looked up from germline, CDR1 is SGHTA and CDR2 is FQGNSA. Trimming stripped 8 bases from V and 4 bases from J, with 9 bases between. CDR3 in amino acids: CASGPGYNEQFF. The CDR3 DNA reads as TGTGCCAGCGGGCCGGGGTACAATGAGCAGTTCTTC.

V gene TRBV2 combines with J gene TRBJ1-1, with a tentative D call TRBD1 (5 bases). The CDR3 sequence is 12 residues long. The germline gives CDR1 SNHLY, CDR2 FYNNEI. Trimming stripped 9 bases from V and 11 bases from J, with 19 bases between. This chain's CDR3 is CASLTGGGLAFF. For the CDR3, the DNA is TGTGCCAGTCTAACCGGTGGGGGGTTGGCTTTCTTT.

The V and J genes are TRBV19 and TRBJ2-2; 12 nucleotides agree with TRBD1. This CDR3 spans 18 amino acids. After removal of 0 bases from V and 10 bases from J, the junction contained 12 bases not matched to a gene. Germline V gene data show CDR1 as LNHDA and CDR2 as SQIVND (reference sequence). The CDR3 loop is CASSIDRGDRGPSAELFF. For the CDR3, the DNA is TGTGCCAGTAGTATAGATCGGGGGGACAGGGGGCCCTCTGCGGAGCTGTTTTTT.

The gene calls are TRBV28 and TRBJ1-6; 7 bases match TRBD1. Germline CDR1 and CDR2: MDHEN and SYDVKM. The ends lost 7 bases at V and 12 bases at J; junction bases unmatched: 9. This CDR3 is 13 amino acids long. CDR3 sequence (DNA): TGTGCCAGCACCCCAGGGGGGGAGGGACCCCTCCACTTT. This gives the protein CASTPGGEGPLHF.

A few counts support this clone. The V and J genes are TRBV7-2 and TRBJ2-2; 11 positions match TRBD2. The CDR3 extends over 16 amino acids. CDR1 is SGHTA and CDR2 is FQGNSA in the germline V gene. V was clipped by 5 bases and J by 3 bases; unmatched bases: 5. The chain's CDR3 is CASSDRLAGHTGELFF. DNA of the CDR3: TGTGCCAGCAGCGACCGACTAGCGGGGCACACCGGGGAGCTGTTTTTT.

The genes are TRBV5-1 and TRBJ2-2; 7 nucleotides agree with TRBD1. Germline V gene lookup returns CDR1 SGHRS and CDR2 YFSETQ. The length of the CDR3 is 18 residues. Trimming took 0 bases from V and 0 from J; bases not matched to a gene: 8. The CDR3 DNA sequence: TGCGCCAGCAGCTTGGACCAACAGGGGTTCGCGAACACCGGGGAGCTGTTTTTT. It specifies CASSLDQQGFANTGELFF.

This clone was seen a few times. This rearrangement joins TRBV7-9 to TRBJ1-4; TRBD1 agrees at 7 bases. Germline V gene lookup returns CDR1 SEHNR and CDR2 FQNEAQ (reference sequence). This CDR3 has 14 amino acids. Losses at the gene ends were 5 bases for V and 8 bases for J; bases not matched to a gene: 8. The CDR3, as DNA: TGTGCCAGCAGCCCGGGACAGCCCCACGAAAAACTGTTTTTT. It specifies CASSPGQPHEKLFF. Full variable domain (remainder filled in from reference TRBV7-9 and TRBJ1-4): DTGVSQNPRHKITKRGQNVTFRCDPISEHNRLYWYRQTLGQGPEFLTYFQNEAQLEKSRLLSDRFSAERPKGSFSTLEIQRTEQGDSAMYLCASSPGQPHEKLFFGSGTQLSVL.

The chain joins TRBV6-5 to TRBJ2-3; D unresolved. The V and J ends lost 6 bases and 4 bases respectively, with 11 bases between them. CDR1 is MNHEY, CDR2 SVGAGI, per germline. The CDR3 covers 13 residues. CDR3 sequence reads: CASRPRVADTQYF. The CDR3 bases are TGTGCCAGCAGGCCCCGGGTCGCAGATACGCAGTATTTT.